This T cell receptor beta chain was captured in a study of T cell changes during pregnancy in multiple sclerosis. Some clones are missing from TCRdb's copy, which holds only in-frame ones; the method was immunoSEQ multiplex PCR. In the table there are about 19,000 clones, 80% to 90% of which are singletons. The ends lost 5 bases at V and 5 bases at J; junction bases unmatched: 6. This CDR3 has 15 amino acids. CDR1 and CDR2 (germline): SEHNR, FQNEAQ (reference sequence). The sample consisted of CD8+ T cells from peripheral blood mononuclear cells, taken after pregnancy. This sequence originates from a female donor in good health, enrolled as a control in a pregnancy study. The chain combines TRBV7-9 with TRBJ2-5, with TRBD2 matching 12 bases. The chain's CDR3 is CASSAASGGAETQYF. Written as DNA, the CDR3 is TGTGCCAGCAGCGCCGCTAGCGGGGGGGCCGAGACCCAGTACTTC.